A selection of T cell receptor beta chains follows, all from one sample in a study of CD8 T cells in Susac syndrome. Using its own MiXCR run on the immunoSEQ multiplex PCR reads, TCRdb lists one record per CDR3 protein. The sample shows 300,000 or so distinct CDR3 sequences, about 91% of them seen only once. Sample: CD4+ T cells from PBMCs. The receptors were gathered from a human donor with multiple sclerosis. CDR3s include the opening cysteine and the closing phenylalanine or tryptophan. Each record gives: V gene, CDR3 length, J gene, D gene, clone size, CDR3 DNA, CDR3 protein. The D gene is left open where the match is weak. Not all rows give a size; the values are once, few, many and, for expanded clones, a class.

v_call: TRBV7-2
cdr3_length: 14
j_call: TRBJ2-3
d_call: TRBD1
clone_size: -
cdr3_nt: TGTGCCAGCAGCTTCCCAGGGGGCAGGGATACGCAGTATTTT
cdr3_aa: CASSFPGGRDTQYF

v_call: TRBV29-1
cdr3_length: 12
j_call: TRBJ2-3
d_call: TRBD1
clone_size: -
cdr3_nt: TGCAGCACGGGACAGGGGGTGAATACGCAGTATTTT
cdr3_aa: CSTGQGVNTQYF

v_call: TRBV29-1
cdr3_length: 14
j_call: TRBJ1-1
d_call: TRBD1
clone_size: -
cdr3_nt: TGCAGCGTTAAAAGGGACAGATTGAACACTGAAGCTTTCTTT
cdr3_aa: CSVKRDRLNTEAFF

v_call: TRBV20-1
cdr3_length: 14
j_call: TRBJ1-2
d_call: TRBD1
clone_size: once
cdr3_nt: TGCAGTGCTAGGGACAGGGCGACGGACTATGGCTACACCTTC
cdr3_aa: CSARDRATDYGYTF

v_call: TRBV18
cdr3_length: 15
j_call: TRBJ1-6
d_call: -
clone_size: -
cdr3_nt: TGTGCCAGCTCACCACTTTCAGGGTATAATTCACCCCTCCACTTT
cdr3_aa: CASSPLSGYNSPLHF

v_call: TRBV12-3/TRBV12-4
cdr3_length: 15
j_call: TRBJ2-1
d_call: TRBD1
clone_size: -
cdr3_nt: TGTGCCAGCAGTCTTCGGACAGGACGGGGCAATGAGCAGTTCTTC
cdr3_aa: CASSLRTGRGNEQFF

v_call: TRBV7-9
cdr3_length: 15
j_call: TRBJ2-7
d_call: -
clone_size: -
cdr3_nt: TGTGCCAGCAGCTTAGGCAGCGGACTAACCTACGAGCAGTACTTC
cdr3_aa: CASSLGSGLTYEQYF

v_call: TRBV7-2
cdr3_length: 16
j_call: TRBJ2-5
d_call: -
clone_size: -
cdr3_nt: TGTGCCAGCAGCAAGGGGACATCTTATCCTCAAGAGACCCAGTACTTC
cdr3_aa: CASSKGTSYPQETQYF

v_call: TRBV6-2/TRBV6-3
cdr3_length: 14
j_call: TRBJ2-7
d_call: TRBD1
clone_size: -
cdr3_nt: TGTGCCAGCACCGACCGGGACAGGTCCTACGAGCAGTACTTC
cdr3_aa: CASTDRDRSYEQYF

v_call: TRBV7-2
cdr3_length: 13
j_call: TRBJ1-2
d_call: TRBD1
clone_size: -
cdr3_nt: TGTGCCAGCAGCCCAGGGGGCGCACGGGGCTACACCTTC
cdr3_aa: CASSPGGARGYTF

v_call: TRBV5-1
cdr3_length: 10
j_call: TRBJ2-2
d_call: -
clone_size: -
cdr3_nt: TGCGACGGCAGGGCCGGGGAGCTGTTTTTT
cdr3_aa: CDGRAGELFF

v_call: TRBV30
cdr3_length: 14
j_call: TRBJ1-4
d_call: -
clone_size: -
cdr3_nt: TGTGCCTGGAGTGGCGGGGTTTCTAATGAAAAACTGCTTTTT
cdr3_aa: CAWSGGVSNEKLLF

v_call: TRBV3-1
cdr3_length: 14
j_call: TRBJ1-2
d_call: -
clone_size: -
cdr3_nt: TGTGCCAGCAATCGGTCCCCCGCTAACTATGGCTACACCTTC
cdr3_aa: CASNRSPANYGYTF

v_call: TRBV12-3/TRBV12-4
cdr3_length: 13
j_call: TRBJ2-2
d_call: -
clone_size: -
cdr3_nt: TGTGCCAGCAGTTTAGGATACACCGGGGAGCTGTTTTTT
cdr3_aa: CASSLGYTGELFF

v_call: TRBV6-5
cdr3_length: 14
j_call: TRBJ1-2
d_call: -
clone_size: -
cdr3_nt: TGTGCCAGCCGTAGGGGGGCGGTGGTCGGAGGCTACACCTTC
cdr3_aa: CASRRGAVVGGYTF

v_call: TRBV6-5
cdr3_length: 15
j_call: TRBJ2-5
d_call: TRBD2
clone_size: few
cdr3_nt: TGTGCCAGCAGTCCGACTAGCGGGGTCGGAGAGACCCAGTACTTC
cdr3_aa: CASSPTSGVGETQYF

v_call: TRBV5-4
cdr3_length: 14
j_call: TRBJ2-7
d_call: -
clone_size: -
cdr3_nt: TGTGCCAGCAGCCCTGGGGGATCATCGGACGAGCAGTACTTC
cdr3_aa: CASSPGGSSDEQYF

v_call: TRBV4-2
cdr3_length: 15
j_call: TRBJ2-1
d_call: -
clone_size: -
cdr3_nt: TGTGCCAGCAGCCAAGGGGGACTCCGCGTCAATGAGCAGTTCTTC
cdr3_aa: CASSQGGLRVNEQFF

v_call: TRBV7-2
cdr3_length: 14
j_call: TRBJ2-5
d_call: -
clone_size: -
cdr3_nt: TGTGCCAGCAGCCCCCAGGGCACGCGGGAGACCCAGTACTTC
cdr3_aa: CASSPQGTRETQYF

v_call: TRBV12-3/TRBV12-4
cdr3_length: 12
j_call: TRBJ2-7
d_call: -
clone_size: -
cdr3_nt: TGTGCCAGCAGTTCGGGCAAATCCCAGCAGTACTTC
cdr3_aa: CASSSGKSQQYF

v_call: TRBV15
cdr3_length: 15
j_call: TRBJ1-1
d_call: -
clone_size: -
cdr3_nt: TGTGCCACCAGCAGAGATCGAGGGGCAGGGGCCGAAGCTTTCTTT
cdr3_aa: CATSRDRGAGAEAFF

v_call: TRBV7-6
cdr3_length: 15
j_call: TRBJ2-5
d_call: TRBD1
clone_size: -
cdr3_nt: TGTGCCAGCAGCTTAAGTTTAGGGGGCGGAGAGACCCAGTACTTC
cdr3_aa: CASSLSLGGGETQYF

v_call: TRBV5-1
cdr3_length: 15
j_call: TRBJ1-1
d_call: -
clone_size: -
cdr3_nt: TGCGCCAGCAGCGTGGATTGGGGGCGGAGGACTGAAGCTTTCTTT
cdr3_aa: CASSVDWGRRTEAFF

v_call: TRBV7-9
cdr3_length: 14
j_call: TRBJ1-2
d_call: -
clone_size: -
cdr3_nt: TGTGCCAGCAGCTTAGATTCAGCCTCCTATGGCTACACCTTC
cdr3_aa: CASSLDSASYGYTF

v_call: TRBV7-7
cdr3_length: 16
j_call: TRBJ2-1
d_call: TRBD2
clone_size: -
cdr3_nt: TGTGCTAGCAGCTTATCCCGGTCGGGAGGCTACAATGAGCAGTTCTTC
cdr3_aa: CASSLSRSGGYNEQFF

v_call: TRBV10-3
cdr3_length: 10
j_call: TRBJ2-3
d_call: -
clone_size: once
cdr3_nt: TGTGCCATCGGGGGAGATACGCAGTATTTT
cdr3_aa: CAIGGDTQYF

v_call: TRBV3-1
cdr3_length: 16
j_call: TRBJ2-1
d_call: TRBD2
clone_size: -
cdr3_nt: TGTGCCAGCAGCCACCGGGGTAGCGGGGGGGCTAATGAGCAGTTCTTC
cdr3_aa: CASSHRGSGGANEQFF

v_call: TRBV19
cdr3_length: 15
j_call: TRBJ2-7
d_call: TRBD2
clone_size: -
cdr3_nt: TGTGCCAGTAGTAAATCGGGACTAGCAGACTACGAGCAGTACTTC
cdr3_aa: CASSKSGLADYEQYF

v_call: TRBV7-9
cdr3_length: 14
j_call: TRBJ1-2
d_call: -
clone_size: once
cdr3_nt: TGTGCCAGCAGCTCCTCCGGGGCTTCCTATGGCTACACCTTC
cdr3_aa: CASSSSGASYGYTF

v_call: TRBV5-1
cdr3_length: 15
j_call: TRBJ1-3
d_call: TRBD1
clone_size: -
cdr3_nt: TGCGCCAGCGGTACTTCAGGGGGCCAAGGAAACACCATATATTTT
cdr3_aa: CASGTSGGQGNTIYF

v_call: TRBV7-2
cdr3_length: 18
j_call: TRBJ1-2
d_call: TRBD1
clone_size: -
cdr3_nt: TGTGCCAGCAGCCCCAGCACCCGGACAGGGGAGAGACTCTATGGCTACACCTTC
cdr3_aa: CASSPSTRTGERLYGYTF

v_call: TRBV11-2
cdr3_length: 15
j_call: TRBJ2-1
d_call: TRBD2
clone_size: -
cdr3_nt: TGTGCCAGCAGCCCCATGGGCGGGGGGATCAATGAGCAGTTCTTC
cdr3_aa: CASSPMGGGINEQFF

v_call: TRBV20-1
cdr3_length: 11
j_call: TRBJ2-7
d_call: -
clone_size: once
cdr3_nt: TGCAGTGCTACCTCTCCGGGGGAGCAGTACTTC
cdr3_aa: CSATSPGEQYF

v_call: TRBV12-3/TRBV12-4
cdr3_length: 17
j_call: TRBJ2-6
d_call: -
clone_size: -
cdr3_nt: TGTGCCACGCGCAGTTGGGGAGCGCGCTCTGGGGCCAACGTCCTGACTTTC
cdr3_aa: CATRSWGARSGANVLTF

v_call: TRBV7-2
cdr3_length: 13
j_call: TRBJ1-3
d_call: -
clone_size: -
cdr3_nt: TGTGCCAGCAGCACCACGGAGGGAAACACCATATATTTT
cdr3_aa: CASSTTEGNTIYF

v_call: TRBV19
cdr3_length: 17
j_call: TRBJ1-5
d_call: -
clone_size: -
cdr3_nt: TGTGCCAGTAGCCTTATCCCGGGACGGGGAAAAGATCAGCCCCAGCATTTT
cdr3_aa: CASSLIPGRGKDQPQHF

v_call: TRBV19
cdr3_length: 13
j_call: TRBJ2-5
d_call: TRBD1
clone_size: few
cdr3_nt: TGTGCCAGTAGTCTTGACAGGGAGGAGACCCAGTACTTC
cdr3_aa: CASSLDREETQYF

v_call: TRBV12-3/TRBV12-4
cdr3_length: 15
j_call: TRBJ1-5
d_call: -
clone_size: once
cdr3_nt: TGTGCCAGCAGTTTAGGGACACTTAGCAATCAGCCCCAGCATTTT
cdr3_aa: CASSLGTLSNQPQHF

v_call: TRBV20-1
cdr3_length: 13
j_call: TRBJ2-7
d_call: TRBD2
clone_size: -
cdr3_nt: TGCAGTGCTGGGGGACTAGCGGGTTACGAGCAGTACTTC
cdr3_aa: CSAGGLAGYEQYF

v_call: TRBV6-5
cdr3_length: 14
j_call: TRBJ1-5
d_call: TRBD1
clone_size: -
cdr3_nt: TGTGCCAGCAGGCCGACAGGGCTCTATCAGCCCCAGCATTTT
cdr3_aa: CASRPTGLYQPQHF

v_call: TRBV2
cdr3_length: 16
j_call: TRBJ1-6
d_call: -
clone_size: -
cdr3_nt: TGTGCCAGCAGTGAAGCCCGAAGAGGGAGAGGTTCACCCCTCCACTTT
cdr3_aa: CASSEARRGRGSPLHF

v_call: TRBV18
cdr3_length: 15
j_call: TRBJ1-4
d_call: TRBD1
clone_size: -
cdr3_nt: TGTGCCAGCTCACCTCGACAGGGACATAATGAAAAACTGTTTTTT
cdr3_aa: CASSPRQGHNEKLFF

v_call: TRBV4-3
cdr3_length: 15
j_call: TRBJ2-1
d_call: TRBD2
clone_size: -
cdr3_nt: TGCGCCAGCAGCCGGGGGACTAGCAAACACAATGAGCAGTTCTTC
cdr3_aa: CASSRGTSKHNEQFF

v_call: TRBV5-1
cdr3_length: 11
j_call: TRBJ1-1
d_call: TRBD1
clone_size: -
cdr3_nt: TGCGCGACAGGGGACGACACTGAAGCTTTCTTT
cdr3_aa: CATGDDTEAFF

v_call: TRBV5-1
cdr3_length: 16
j_call: TRBJ2-2
d_call: -
clone_size: -
cdr3_nt: TGCGCCAGCAGTTTACACCGACTAGCGAACACCGGGGAGCTGTTTTTT
cdr3_aa: CASSLHRLANTGELFF

v_call: TRBV6-5
cdr3_length: 16
j_call: TRBJ2-6
d_call: -
clone_size: -
cdr3_nt: TGTGCCAGCAGTTACTCTTTTCAAACCGGGGCCAACGTCCTGACTTTC
cdr3_aa: CASSYSFQTGANVLTF

v_call: TRBV19
cdr3_length: 14
j_call: TRBJ2-7
d_call: TRBD2
clone_size: -
cdr3_nt: TGTGCCAGTAGAGCGGGGGGCACAGGGAACGAGCAGTACTTC
cdr3_aa: CASRAGGTGNEQYF

v_call: TRBV2
cdr3_length: 15
j_call: TRBJ1-6
d_call: TRBD1
clone_size: -
cdr3_nt: TGTGCCAGCAGTAAATCGGGACAGAATAATTCACCCCTCCACTTT
cdr3_aa: CASSKSGQNNSPLHF

v_call: TRBV29-1
cdr3_length: 11
j_call: TRBJ1-2
d_call: -
clone_size: -
cdr3_nt: TGCGGCTGCGGGGATAACTATGGCTACACCTTC
cdr3_aa: CGCGDNYGYTF